Each of the 11 T cell receptor beta chains below was sequenced from the same sample in a study of T-cell reconstitution after alpha-beta-depleted transplantation in children (dated by TCRdb to 2016 to 2017). The sample's treatment or condition label is to be understood as: allogeneic hematopoietic cell transplantation with graft depleted of TCRalphabeta T cells and CD19 B cells. Library construction relied on PCR. Data came from an Illumina HiSeq 2500. TCR libraries were prepared with molecular barcoding, using unique molecular identifiers to normalize TCRbeta repertoire quantification. TCRdb reworked the public reads: Q25 trimming with fastp, MiXCR clone assembly, productive beta chains retained. Entries that share a CDR3 protein sequence are merged under the most common genes and DNA. The sample table holds about 300,000 distinct CDR3 sequences, of which 10% were seen once. Roughly 7.1% of the sample goes to the ten largest clones.

The sequencing used PBMCs, collected before TCRalphabeta/CD19-depleted stem cell transplant. These receptors all stem from a boy under two years old with acute myeloid leukemia, due to receive a stem cell transplant.

The chain is built from TRBV20-1 and TRBJ2-5; TRBD1 aligns across 8 bases. There are 14 residues in the CDR3. V was clipped by 3 bases and J by 3 bases; unmatched bases: 6. Germline CDR1 and CDR2: DFQATT and SNEGSKA (reference sequence). CDR3 in amino acids: CSASLRGREETQYF. As DNA, the CDR3 is TGCAGTGCTAGTCTCAGGGGGCGGGAAGAGACCCAGTACTTC.

This clonotype has just a few counts. The genes are TRBV27 and TRBJ2-1; 8 bases are shared with TRBD1. The junction had 6 bases not matched to a gene; V was cut back by 5 bases and J by 3 bases. The germline CDR1 and CDR2 sequences are MNHEY and SMNVEV (reference sequence). This CDR3 is built from 15 residues. For the CDR3, the DNA is TGTGCCAGCAGTCCGACAGGGGAGGACTACAATGAGCAGTTCTTC. It specifies CASSPTGEDYNEQFF.

This clonotype was seen many times. The CDR3 here is CASTVAGEQYF. For the CDR3, the DNA is TGCGCCAGCACCGTGGCGGGAGAGCAGTACTTC. The chain uses TRBV5-1 and TRBJ2-7; TRBD2 is a possible D gene (6 bases). Deletions cut 6 bases from V and 7 bases from J, with 11 bases between. The CDR3 runs 11 residues. Germline-derived CDR1 and CDR2 are SGHRS and YFSETQ.

V is TRBV11-2 and J is TRBJ2-3; TRBD2 agrees at 7 bases. The CDR3 length is 16 residues. Germline V gene sequence: CDR1 SGHAT, CDR2 FQNNGV. The trim removed 3 bases at V and 2 bases at J, leaving 8 bases unmatched. The CDR3, as DNA: TGTGCCAGCAGCTTCGAAGGAGCGGGACCCACAGATACGCAGTATTTT. Translating gives CASSFEGAGPTDTQYF.

There are many counts of this clonotype. The chain uses TRBV20-1 and TRBJ2-1; 10 bases map to TRBD2. The CDR3 is made up of 16 amino acids. Germline V gene data show CDR1 as DFQATT and CDR2 as SNEGSKA (reference sequence). Trimming took 2 bases from V and 0 from J; bases not matched to a gene: 4. The CDR3 loop is CSARPPSGGSYNEQFF. The DNA for the CDR3 is TGCAGTGCTAGACCTCCTAGCGGGGGCTCCTACAATGAGCAGTTCTTC.

This rearrangement joins TRBV20-1 to TRBJ2-3; tentative D call: TRBD1 (6 bases). The germline gives CDR1 DFQATT, CDR2 SNEGSKA (reference sequence). The CDR3 length is 15 residues. Deletions cut 4 bases from V and 0 bases from J, with 14 bases between. The CDR3 nucleotides read TGCAGTGCTACTGCACAGGGAACTAGCACAGATACGCAGTATTTT. Its translation: CSATAQGTSTDTQYF.

This clonotype was observed at least ten times. The chain links TRBV25-1 to TRBJ2-7, with 7 bases aligning to TRBD1. The CDR3 runs to 14 residues. V gave up 7 bases and J gave up 6 bases; unmatched junction bases: 12. From germline, CDR1 is MGHDK and CDR2 SYGVNS. DNA for the CDR3: TGTGCCAGCATGAATCCGTTAAAGGGGGCCGAGCAGTACTTC. Protein: CASMNPLKGAEQYF.

This clonotype was observed many times. The chain is built from TRBV7-9 and TRBJ2-1; 10 positions agree with TRBD1. The CDR3 consists of 16 residues. Germline CDR1 SEHNR, CDR2 FQNEAQ (reference sequence). The J segment lost 2 bases and the V segment lost 5 bases, leaving 6 bases of the junction unmatched. CDR3 sequence (DNA): TGTGCCAGCAGCGCCGTCGACAGGGGGCCCTACAATGAGCAGTTCTTC. Protein: CASSAVDRGPYNEQFF.

This chain links TRBV30 with TRBJ2-2, with 9 bases aligning to TRBD2. The ends lost 8 bases at V and 8 bases at J; junction bases unmatched: 12. The CDR3 is made up of 14 amino acids. Germline V CDR1 and CDR2: GTSNPN, SVGIG (reference sequence). CDR3 nucleotides: TGTGCCCTTGACGCGGGGGGGCCCTCTGGGGAGCTGTTTTTT. Amino acid sequence: CALDAGGPSGELFF. Based on the CDR3 plus reference TRBV30 and TRBJ2-2, the full variable domain is SQTIHQWPATLVQPVGSPLSLECTVEGTSNPNLYWYRQAAGRGLQLLFYSVGIGQISSEVPQNLSASRPQDRQFILSSKKLLLSDSGFYLCALDAGGPSGELFFGEGSRLTVL.

This clonotype has a single count. This may be a read error: a much more frequent sequence differs by one nucleotide. The rearrangement joins TRBV9 to TRBJ2-3, with a possible D match to TRBD2 (6 bases). CDR1 and CDR2 from the germline V gene are SGDLS and YYNGEE. This CDR3 contains 18 residues. V was shortened by 4 bases and J by 3 bases, with 24 bases between the two germline ends. The DNA of the CDR3 is TGTGCCAGCAGCATAGAGGGCGGGGCACTGTTGGGTACAGATACGCAGTATTTT. Translation gives CASSIEGGALLGTDTQYF.

This clonotype occurred many times. V and J are TRBV7-9 and TRBJ2-3, with D tentatively TRBD2 (6 bases). The CDR3 consists of 15 residues. V lost 5 bases and J lost 1, with 13 bases in between. Germline-derived CDR1 and CDR2 are SEHNR and FQNEAQ (reference sequence). CDR3 sequence reads: CASSHGGMGTDTQYF. CDR3 in DNA: TGTGCCAGCAGCCACGGAGGGATGGGCACAGATACGCAGTATTTT.